The 25 T cell receptor beta chains below come from one sample, sequenced in a study of liver allograft versus peripheral blood T cells. On the study more broadly: Recipients' peripheral blood served as the comparator for T cell receptor repertoires in transplanted livers.

TCRdb re-derived calls from the reads in MiXCR, one entry per CDR3 protein. Here the sample spans 9,200 or so distinct CDR3 sequences, over 15% being singletons. The receptors derive from a human patient who had a liver transplant. Some T cells may arise from the graft donor.

In its sample, this clonotype was seen a few times. J is TRBJ2-7 and V is TRBV10-2, with 9 positions matching TRBD1. CDR1 and CDR2 (germline): WSHSY, SAAADI. Germline trimming cut 6 bases from V and 4 bases from J; bases unmatched to any gene: 7. The CDR3 consists of 14 residues. In DNA, the CDR3 is TGCGCCAGCAGCGGGGGACAGGGACTATACGAGCAGTACTTC. This sequence encodes CASSGGQGLYEQYF.

This chain connects TRBV6-2 or TRBV6-3 to TRBJ1-5, with D possibly TRBD1 on 6 matching bases. This CDR3 contains 12 residues. The germline CDR1 and CDR2 sequences are MNHEY and SVGEGT. Trimming removed 5 bases from V and 8 bases from J, with 10 bases in between. CDR3 region: CASSRTVEPQHF. CDR3 in DNA: TGTGCCAGCAGTAGGACAGTCGAGCCCCAGCATTTT.

This chain links TRBV12-3 or TRBV12-4 with TRBJ2-1, with a possible D match to TRBD2 (7 bases). The germline V and J ends were trimmed by 6 bases and 2 bases, with 20 bases remaining between them. The CDR3 has 17 amino acids. CDR3 sequence: CASSPSANGGPYNEQFF. CDR3 nucleotide sequence: TGTGCCAGCAGCCCGTCCGCGAACGGGGGGCCCTACAATGAGCAGTTCTTC.

This sequence joins TRBV2 and TRBJ1-2, with 7 bases aligning to TRBD1. This CDR3 is 14 amino acids long. Germline CDR1 is SNHLY and CDR2 is FYNNEI. With 10 bases clipped from V and 8 bases from J, the junction kept 16 bases outside the gene matches. DNA of the CDR3: TGTGCCACCAAGCTCTGGTCTCAGGGGGGAGGCTACACCTTC. Translation gives CATKLWSQGGGYTF.

This clonotype has a handful of counts. The CDR3 coding sequence is TGTGCCAGTAGCGAGCAGACAGGGAGGGAGCAGTACTTC. This translates into CASSEQTGREQYF. This chain links TRBV19 with TRBJ2-7; perhaps TRBD1 as D (7 bases). V was clipped by 6 bases and J by 7 bases, with 16 bases between them. The V gene's germline CDR1 is LNHDA and CDR2 SQIVND (reference sequence). The CDR3 has 13 residues.

In the case of this clonotype: This may be a read error, as it is one base from a much larger clone. In this CDR3 the conserved last residue, phenylalanine or tryptophan, is missing, so a read error is likely. The rearrangement joins TRBV6-2 or TRBV6-3 to TRBJ1-3, with D tentatively TRBD1 (6 bases). From germline, CDR1 is MNHEY and CDR2 SVGEGT. The V end lost 2 bases, the J end lost 1 base, and 9 bases lay between the germline ends. This CDR3 comprises 15 residues. The CDR3 bases are TGTGCCAGCAGTTACCAAACAGGGTCTGGAAACACCATATATATT. This codes for CASSYQTGSGNTIYI.

This clonotype ranks as medium-sized. The gene calls are TRBV20-1 and TRBJ1-2; D may be TRBD1 (5 bases). The CDR3 length is 14 residues. Per the germline V gene, CDR1 is DFQATT and CDR2 is SNEGSKA (reference sequence). V was clipped by 1 base and J by 2 bases, with 11 bases between them. The CDR3 is CSARVGAGNYGYTF. The CDR3 nucleotides read TGCAGTGCTAGAGTGGGCGCAGGGAACTATGGCTACACCTTC.

CDR3 loop: CASRYRLNTEAFF. CDR3 DNA: TGTGCCAGTAGGTACAGGCTGAACACTGAAGCTTTCTTT. The chain links TRBV19 to TRBJ1-1; TRBD1 might be the D (5 bases). Germline V gene lookup returns CDR1 LNHDA and CDR2 SQIVND (reference sequence). Trimming removed 6 bases from V and 0 bases from J, with 8 bases in between. This CDR3 has 13 amino acids.

This clonotype rates as medium-sized. This chain uses TRBV7-9 with TRBJ1-6; D remains ambiguous. The CDR3 has 16 amino acids. Trimming stripped 5 bases from V and 0 bases from J, with 11 bases between. From germline, CDR1 is SEHNR and CDR2 FQNEAQ (reference sequence). CDR3 residues: CASSQTGSSYNSPLHF. The CDR3 coding sequence is TGTGCCAGCAGCCAGACTGGTAGCTCCTATAATTCACCCCTCCACTTT.

By proportion, this clonotype is medium-sized. CDR3 nucleotides: TGTGCCAGCTCGGAACTACAGGGGGACACTGAAGCTTTCTTT. It encodes CASSELQGDTEAFF. The J gene is TRBJ1-1, the V gene TRBV18; 8 nucleotides agree with TRBD1. CDR3 length equals 14 residues. The J segment lost 3 bases and the V segment lost 6 bases, leaving 6 bases of the junction unmatched. CDR1 KGHSH and CDR2 LQKENI come from the germline V gene.

This clonotype was recorded a few times. The chain has TRBV12-3 or TRBV12-4 and TRBJ2-1; D perhaps matches TRBD1 (6 bases). The CDR3 runs 12 residues. The V and J ends lost 10 bases and 4 bases respectively, with 11 bases between them. The CDR3 coding sequence is TGTGCCACCCAGGGGTCGTACAATGAGCAGTTCTTC. The encoded protein is CATQGSYNEQFF.

The chain carries TRBV2 and TRBJ2-1; TRBD2 matches at 11 bases. The germline CDR1 and CDR2 sequences are SNHLY and FYNNEI. The CDR3 loop spans 17 amino acids. J was trimmed by 5 bases and V by 6 bases; bases with no gene match: 12. The CDR3 loop is CASRQFVLAGGDNEQFF. The CDR3 coding sequence is TGTGCCAGCAGGCAATTCGTCCTAGCGGGGGGCGACAATGAGCAGTTCTTC. Supplemented by reference TRBV2 and TRBJ2-1, the full variable domain reads EPEVTQTPSHQVTQMGQEVILRCVPISNHLYFYWYRQILGQKVEFLVSFYNNEISEKSEIFDDQFSVERPDGSNFTLKIRSTKLEDSAMYFCASRQFVLAGGDNEQFFGPGTRLTVL.

This clonotype came up a few times. The chain couples TRBV5-4 to TRBJ1-1; TRBD1 aligns across 7 bases. Trimming cost V 4 bases and J 8 bases; bases outside gene matches: 11. Looked up from germline, CDR1 is SGHNT and CDR2 is YYREEE (reference sequence). The CDR3 is 14 amino acids. The CDR3 DNA reads TGTGCCAGCAGCCCAGGACAGGTTGGAGTCGAAGCTTTCTTT. Protein product: CASSPGQVGVEAFF.

This clonotype was observed a handful of times. This rearrangement joins TRBV19 to TRBJ2-3, with D hard to call. V was shortened by 6 bases and J by 5 bases, with 15 bases between the two germline ends. Germline V gene lookup returns CDR1 LNHDA and CDR2 SQIVND (reference sequence). The CDR3 spans 14 residues. The CDR3 DNA is TGTGCCAGTAGCAAAAGAGAGACTGGAGATACGCAGTATTTT. This translates into CASSKRETGDTQYF. The whole variable domain, remainder taken from reference TRBV19 and TRBJ2-3, is DGGITQSPKYLFRKEGQNVTLSCEQNLNHDAMYWYRQDPGQGLRLIYYSQIVNDFQKGDIAEGYSVSREKKESFPLTVTSAQKNPTAFYLCASSKRETGDTQYFGPGTRLTVL.

There are a few counts of this clonotype. The chain combines TRBV6-2 or TRBV6-3 with TRBJ2-3; 7 bases are a match to TRBD2. Germline V gene data show CDR1 as MNHEY and CDR2 as SVGEGT. The CDR3 is 14 residues long. V was clipped by 8 bases and J by 5 bases; unmatched bases: 10. The CDR3 sequence: CASVEAGRGDTQYF. In DNA, the CDR3 is TGTGCCAGCGTCGAGGCGGGGAGGGGAGATACGCAGTATTTT.

This clonotype appeared many times. The genes are TRBV5-4 and TRBJ2-7, with D possibly being TRBD1 (6 bases). Germline V gene lookup returns CDR1 SGHNT and CDR2 YYREEE (reference sequence). Trimming pared 1 base from V and 7 bases from J, leaving 12 bases between. The CDR3 runs to 13 residues. This CDR3 reads CASSLWDGQEQYF. CDR3 nucleotides: TGTGCCAGCAGCTTGTGGGACGGACAGGAGCAGTACTTC. The whole variable domain, filled in from reference TRBV5-4 and TRBJ2-7, reads ETGVTQSPTHLIKTRGQQVTLRCSSQSGHNTVSWYQQALGQGPQFIFQYYREEENGRGNFPPRFSGLQFPNYSSELNVNALELDDSALYLCASSLWDGQEQYFGPGTRLTVT.

The chain recombines TRBV20-1 with TRBJ1-5, with D unresolved. Looked up from germline, CDR1 is DFQATT and CDR2 is SNEGSKA (reference sequence). The CDR3 spans 13 residues. V dropped 1 base and J dropped 2 bases, with 6 bases sitting between them. The CDR3 is CSARVGGNQPQHF. Here the CDR3 DNA reads TGCAGTGCTAGAGTCGGGGGCAATCAGCCCCAGCATTTT.

This clonotype was seen at least ten times. This rearrangement joins TRBV7-2 to TRBJ1-1; D gene ambiguous. The length of the CDR3 is 14 residues. Trimming removed 1 base at V and 10 bases at J, with 16 bases between. Germline values: CDR1 SGHTA, CDR2 FQGNSA. The CDR3 coding sequence is TGTGCCAGCAGCTTAGAACAAGGCCCAGGCGGAGCTTTCTTT. Translated: CASSLEQGPGGAFF.

This clonotype was detected only a few times. The genes are TRBV20-1 and TRBJ1-4; D is undetermined. From germline, CDR1 is DFQATT and CDR2 SNEGSKA (reference sequence). Deletions cut 6 bases from V and 0 bases from J, with 8 bases between. There are 13 residues in the CDR3. The DNA for the CDR3 is TGCAGTGCAACGCCTACAACTAATGAAAAACTGTTTTTT. It specifies CSATPTTNEKLFF.

This clonotype came up many times. This sequence joins TRBV12-3 or TRBV12-4 and TRBJ1-3, with TRBD1 matching 10 bases. There are 16 residues in the CDR3. V shed 5 bases and J 2 bases; nucleotides not matched to a gene: 6. The chain's CDR3 is CASSESGTGAGNTIYF. CDR3 nucleotide sequence: TGTGCCAGCAGTGAATCCGGGACAGGGGCTGGAAACACCATATATTTT.

Judged by abundance, this clonotype is medium-sized. The rearrangement joins TRBV29-1 to TRBJ1-3; D is ambiguous. The CDR3 length is 13 residues. The V gene's germline CDR1 is SQVTM and CDR2 ANQGSEA. The V end lost 4 bases, the J end lost 0 bases, and 7 bases lay between the germline ends. The CDR3 sequence is CSVGVGSGNTIYF. As DNA, the CDR3 is TGCAGCGTTGGGGTGGGCTCTGGAAACACCATATATTTT.

This clonotype occurred many times. This rearrangement joins TRBV19 to TRBJ2-6; unclear D gene. The V end was cut by 2 bases, the J end by 2 bases, with 7 bases between. The CDR3 extends over 15 amino acids. Germline lookup yields CDR1 LNHDA and CDR2 SQIVND (reference sequence). This CDR3 reads CASSISGAGANVLTF. The CDR3 DNA reads as TGTGCCAGTAGTATATCCGGAGCTGGGGCCAACGTCCTGACTTTC.

The chain has TRBV2 and TRBJ1-5; no firm D call. The CDR3 sequence is 12 residues long. Deletions cut 3 bases from V and 11 bases from J, with 11 bases between. Germline V gene sequence: CDR1 SNHLY, CDR2 FYNNEI. In nucleotides, the CDR3 is TGTGCCAGCAGTGAGTCCCCGCAGGCCCAGCATTTT. Encoded protein: CASSESPQAQHF.

Comments on this clonotype: At one boundary the junction diverges from the germline segment, which might be a read error. This chain joins TRBV6-5 and TRBJ2-7; D unclear. The CDR3 is 16 residues long. Germline CDR1 is MNHEY and CDR2 is SVGAGI. The CDR3 here is CVSSYSRQDLTYEQYF. The CDR3 DNA reads TGTGTCAGCAGTTACTCACGGCAGGACCTAACCTACGAGCAGTACTTC.

The sample holds many counts of this clonotype. The V gene is TRBV12-3 or TRBV12-4, the J gene TRBJ1-1; no clear D gene. Trimming removed 2 bases from V and 7 bases from J, with 8 bases in between. This CDR3 spans 12 amino acids. Written as DNA, the CDR3 is TGTGCCAGCAGTTTACGGCGAAGTGAAGCTTTCTTT. The encoded protein is CASSLRRSEAFF.